The T cell receptor (beta chain) under discussion was sequenced for a study of cytomegalovirus exposure and HLA in healthy donors (dated by TCRdb to 2017 to 2019). The study in broad terms: A later analysis indicated that the roughly 130 validation repertoires were generated on the platform also employed for the approximately 690 repertoires of the first cohort. The aim of the study was to test whether cataloging public T cell receptors could identify signatures of past pathogen exposure. Besides the first cohort of roughly 700 subjects, a separate validation cohort made up of 95 to 150 different subjects was used. To predict cytomegalovirus infection status, the study combined high-throughput TCR immunosequencing, statistical association of individual TCRs with disease status, and machine learning. The paper's findings and limits, for the study overall: It was suggested by the authors that the approach could potentially be generalized to other disease states and immunological phenotypes. All 120 or so repertoires were used to score co-occurrence in the validation cohort in a later analysis, because that analysis had no HLA typing for the cohort. Cytomegalovirus status was reported to be diagnosed by the classifier with high specificity and sensitivity in both the original and validation cohorts. Three of the identified cytomegalovirus-associated TCR beta chains were confirmed in vitro to be specific for cytomegalovirus antigens. In the study, 164 TCR beta chains were listed as associated with cytomegalovirus. A later analysis found that TCRs clustered in the first cohort also tended to co-occur in the 100 to 150 validation repertoires, with 90% to 95% of cluster scores above 0. Most TCR sequences were observed very rarely across donors, whereas some public TCRs were present in many individuals.

Donors formed part of the validation cohort, which comprised 120 subjects and was distinct from the first cohort of 666 subjects. This clone appeared once. Its target antigen remains unknown. Per-base quality was not reported, and no clone a single base away is much larger than it. Libraries were constructed by the immunoSEQ multiplex PCR assay. On the authors' methods: A statistical classification framework was developed to diagnose cytomegalovirus status using the catalog of TCR beta chain sequences. TCRdb's version of the immuneACCESS table is confined to in-frame rearrangements and falls short of the full clone set. An unresolved V gene accounts for under half of the shortfall where checked; the remainder is of unknown origin. That table furnishes V, J and clone size, whereas the DNA furnished D and trimming. This sample is represented by 150,000 to 200,000 clones; approximately 86% of them were singletons. More than 2% of the sample lies in the top ten.

V is clipped by 4 bases and J by 2 bases, and the sequence between their germline boundaries is 15 bases long. Based on the germline V gene, the CDR1 and CDR2 sequences are SGHTS and YDEGEE. The CDR3 measures 15 amino acids from cysteine to phenylalanine. The sequence is cut down to CDR3 DNA, 45 bases in frame from base 1. Sequencing was performed on PBMCs. The chain was built from TRBV5-8 and TRBJ2-5; the D gene is perhaps TRBD2, on 6 matching bases. This receptor was taken from a woman aged 18-29 years in good health and CMV-seronegative. The DNA sequence is given as TGTGCCAGCAGCCCTTCGACTAGAGGACAAGAGACCCAGTACTTC. This is translated as CASSPSTRGQETQYF. Reference TRBV5-8 and TRBJ2-5 proteins supply the regions before and after the CDR3; the full variable domain is: EAGVTQSPTHLIKTRGQQATLRCSPISGHTSVYWYQQALGLGLQFLLWYDEGEERNRGNFPPRFSGRQFPNYSSELNVNALELEDSALYLCASSPSTRGQETQYFGPGTRLLVL.